This is a list of T cell receptor beta chains from one sample in a study of T-cell memory formation after mild COVID-19. TCRdb re-derived calls from the 5' RACE reads in MiXCR, one entry per CDR3 protein. The data hold about 400,000 distinct CDR3 sequences, with roughly 14% observed a single time. Sequencing used PBMCs or a T cell subset sorted from them (not recorded which). The receptors originated from a man in his late teens or twenties who had mild COVID-19 (a few samples of this study predate the infection). Cell type and time point are not known. CDR3s include the opening cysteine and the closing phenylalanine or tryptophan. A D gene is named only where the DNA matches it firmly. Clone size appears in some rows only: once, few, many, or a class for an expanded clone.

CDR3aa: CASSVGDGFESPLHF
CDR3nt: TGTGCCAGCAGCGTGGGCGATGGGTTTGAGTCACCCCTCCACTTT
j_gene: TRBJ1-6
v_gene: TRBV9
abundance: few
d_gene: NA

CDR3aa: CASSFNHQETQYF
CDR3nt: TGTGCCAGCAGCTTTAATCACCAAGAGACCCAGTACTTC
j_gene: TRBJ2-5
v_gene: TRBV7-3
abundance: few
d_gene: NA

CDR3aa: CSARDSDSSYGYTF
CDR3nt: TGCAGTGCTAGAGATAGCGACAGCTCCTATGGCTACACCTTC
j_gene: TRBJ1-2
v_gene: TRBV20-1
abundance: few
d_gene: NA

CDR3aa: CASSQKRTELSGYTF
CDR3nt: TGTGCCAGCAGTCAAAAACGGACAGAACTATCGGGCTACACCTTC
j_gene: TRBJ1-2
v_gene: TRBV6-2/TRBV6-3
abundance: few
d_gene: NA

CDR3aa: CASSPGSSTNEKLFF
CDR3nt: TGCGCCAGCAGCCCTGGGAGTTCAACTAATGAAAAACTGTTTTTT
j_gene: TRBJ1-4
v_gene: TRBV5-1
abundance: few
d_gene: NA

CDR3aa: CASSYRGLSGANVLTF
CDR3nt: TGTGCCAGCAGTTACAGGGGACTCTCTGGGGCCAACGTCCTGACTTTC
j_gene: TRBJ2-6
v_gene: TRBV28
abundance: NA
d_gene: NA

CDR3aa: CASRFGQGGQPQHF
CDR3nt: TGTGCCAGCAGGTTCGGACAGGGAGGTCAGCCCCAGCATTTT
j_gene: TRBJ1-5
v_gene: TRBV6-6
abundance: NA
d_gene: TRBD1

CDR3aa: CASSLRDISNYGYTF
CDR3nt: TGTGCCAGCAGTTTACGGGACATCTCTAACTATGGCTACACCTTC
j_gene: TRBJ1-2
v_gene: TRBV27
abundance: NA
d_gene: NA

CDR3aa: CASSSFATGDTEAFF
CDR3nt: TGTGCCAGCAGCTCATTTGCTACAGGGGACACTGAAGCTTTCTTT
j_gene: TRBJ1-1
v_gene: TRBV7-9
abundance: NA
d_gene: TRBD1

CDR3aa: CASSLGGLYSPLHF
CDR3nt: TGTGCCAGCAGCCTTGGCGGTCTATATTCACCCCTCCACTTT
j_gene: TRBJ1-6
v_gene: TRBV7-9
abundance: few
d_gene: NA

CDR3aa: CASSKIVRRGSVDTEAFF
CDR3nt: TGTGCCAGCAGCAAAATAGTAAGGAGGGGGTCAGTGGACACTGAAGCTTTCTTT
j_gene: TRBJ1-1
v_gene: TRBV21-1
abundance: NA
d_gene: NA

CDR3aa: CASSLPPMDTQYF
CDR3nt: TGCGCCAGCAGCTTGCCCCCAATGGATACGCAGTATTTT
j_gene: TRBJ2-3
v_gene: TRBV5-1
abundance: NA
d_gene: NA

CDR3aa: CASSLQTGFNEQFF
CDR3nt: TGTGCCAGCAGCCTTCAGACAGGGTTCAATGAGCAGTTCTTC
j_gene: TRBJ2-1
v_gene: TRBV9
abundance: NA
d_gene: TRBD1

CDR3aa: CASSLNPSGGAGEQYF
CDR3nt: TGTGCCAGCAGCTTGAACCCTAGCGGGGGGGCCGGTGAGCAGTACTTC
j_gene: TRBJ2-7
v_gene: TRBV11-2
abundance: many
d_gene: TRBD2

CDR3aa: CASGWGDNEQFF
CDR3nt: TGCGCCAGCGGTTGGGGTGACAATGAGCAGTTCTTC
j_gene: TRBJ2-1
v_gene: TRBV5-1
abundance: few
d_gene: NA

CDR3aa: CASSQVGSRTGELFF
CDR3nt: TGTGCCAGCAGCCAAGTGGGTTCCCGCACCGGGGAGCTGTTTTTT
j_gene: TRBJ2-2
v_gene: TRBV4-2
abundance: few
d_gene: NA

CDR3aa: CASSYGAVDSPLHF
CDR3nt: TGTGCCAGCAGCTACGGGGCGGTTGATTCACCCCTCCACTTT
j_gene: TRBJ1-6
v_gene: TRBV5-8
abundance: NA
d_gene: NA

CDR3aa: CSARSQNTENYGYTF
CDR3nt: TGCAGTGCTAGATCGCAAAATACAGAGAACTATGGCTACACCTTC
j_gene: TRBJ1-2
v_gene: TRBV20-1
abundance: few
d_gene: NA

CDR3aa: CASSLGWYNEQFF
CDR3nt: TGTGCCAGCAGCTTGGGGTGGTACAATGAGCAGTTCTTC
j_gene: TRBJ2-1
v_gene: TRBV5-4
abundance: many
d_gene: NA

CDR3aa: CASSEGRGELFF
CDR3nt: TGCGCCAGCAGTGAGGGCCGTGGGGAGCTGTTTTTT
j_gene: TRBJ2-2
v_gene: TRBV10-2
abundance: few
d_gene: NA

CDR3aa: CASSIWTEAFF
CDR3nt: TGTGCCAGTAGTATTTGGACTGAAGCTTTCTTT
j_gene: TRBJ1-1
v_gene: TRBV19
abundance: few
d_gene: NA

CDR3aa: CASSVGGGGRYKNIQYF
CDR3nt: TGTGCCAGCAGCGTAGGTGGTGGCGGACGATACAAAAACATTCAGTACTTC
j_gene: TRBJ2-4
v_gene: TRBV9
abundance: few
d_gene: NA

CDR3aa: CASHRGAGDTQYF
CDR3nt: TGTGCCAGCCACAGGGGGGCAGGAGATACGCAGTATTTT
j_gene: TRBJ2-3
v_gene: TRBV5-6
abundance: NA
d_gene: TRBD1

CDR3aa: CASSYGTEYVNGQYF
CDR3nt: TGTGCCAGCAGTTACGGGACAGAGTACGTTAACGGGCAGTACTTC
j_gene: TRBJ2-7
v_gene: TRBV6-6
abundance: NA
d_gene: TRBD1

CDR3aa: CASSEPTGFSYEQYF
CDR3nt: TGTGCCAGCAGTGAACCGACAGGGTTCTCCTACGAGCAGTACTTC
j_gene: TRBJ2-7
v_gene: TRBV25-1
abundance: few
d_gene: TRBD1

CDR3aa: CASSFSGGGGETQYF
CDR3nt: TGTGCCAGCAGCTTTAGCGGGGGGGGAGGAGAGACCCAGTACTTC
j_gene: TRBJ2-5
v_gene: TRBV9
abundance: many
d_gene: TRBD2

CDR3aa: CASTWTGTGELFF
CDR3nt: TGTGCCAGCACCTGGACAGGGACCGGGGAGCTGTTTTTT
j_gene: TRBJ2-2
v_gene: TRBV9
abundance: few
d_gene: TRBD1

CDR3aa: CASSLNGYSQYF
CDR3nt: TGTGCCAGCAGCCTTAACGGGTATTCGCAGTATTTT
j_gene: TRBJ2-3
v_gene: TRBV14
abundance: few
d_gene: NA

CDR3aa: CASSSAGTGNYGYTF
CDR3nt: TGTGCCAGCAGTTCCGCCGGGACAGGGAACTATGGCTACACCTTC
j_gene: TRBJ1-2
v_gene: TRBV28
abundance: few
d_gene: TRBD1

CDR3aa: CASSHAYRTGRVAYNEQFF
CDR3nt: TGTGCCAGCAGCCATGCATACAGGACAGGGCGGGTGGCCTACAATGAGCAGTTCTTC
j_gene: TRBJ2-1
v_gene: TRBV3-1
abundance: many
d_gene: TRBD1

CDR3aa: CAISGRTGFLTNYGYTF
CDR3nt: TGTGCCATCAGTGGGCGGACGGGATTTCTAACTAACTATGGCTACACCTTC
j_gene: TRBJ1-2
v_gene: TRBV10-3
abundance: few
d_gene: NA

CDR3aa: CSARGGGGNEQFF
CDR3nt: TGCAGTGCTAGAGGAGGGGGGGGGAATGAGCAGTTCTTC
j_gene: TRBJ2-1
v_gene: TRBV20-1
abundance: NA
d_gene: NA

CDR3aa: CASSLTPDRVGEKLFF
CDR3nt: TGTGCCAGCAGCCTCACCCCGGACAGGGTGGGTGAAAAACTGTTTTTT
j_gene: TRBJ1-4
v_gene: TRBV7-4
abundance: NA
d_gene: TRBD1

CDR3aa: CASSPGVGGTSYEQYF
CDR3nt: TGCGCCAGCAGCCCAGGTGTAGGGGGAACCTCCTACGAGCAGTACTTC
j_gene: TRBJ2-7
v_gene: TRBV4-1
abundance: many
d_gene: NA

CDR3aa: CASSSGSGVDEQFF
CDR3nt: TGCGCCAGCAGCTCGGGATCAGGCGTAGATGAGCAGTTCTTC
j_gene: TRBJ2-1
v_gene: TRBV5-1
abundance: NA
d_gene: NA

CDR3aa: CASSLSSGGTIVLDSYEQYF
CDR3nt: TGCGCCAGCAGCCTCTCATCGGGGGGGACTATAGTTCTAGACTCCTACGAGCAGTACTTC
j_gene: TRBJ2-7
v_gene: TRBV5-1
abundance: few
d_gene: TRBD2

CDR3aa: CASGLVTHRLVRITEAFF
CDR3nt: TGTGCTAGTGGTTTGGTAACTCACAGGTTAGTCCGGATCACTGAAGCTTTCTTT
j_gene: TRBJ1-1
v_gene: TRBV12-5
abundance: few
d_gene: NA